This T cell receptor beta chain comes out of a study of blood T cell repertoires in COVID-19. For the study at large: Samples taken during acute and convalescent COVID-19 were collected in the United States, Italy and Spain.

Methods used by the authors: For nucleated cells, counts were estimated from reference gene primer amplification. The protocol was immunoSEQ multiplex PCR, while the TCRdb copy is restricted to in-frame clones and leaves out a portion. V, J and clone size derive from that table, while D and trimming were established from the DNA sequence. The data show fewer than 200,000 clones, with around 88% seen just once and 3.6% held by the top ten. The V and J ends lost 4 bases and 2 bases, in that order; junction bases with no gene match: 5. The CDR3 is made up of 14 amino acids. CDR1 SGHRS and CDR2 YFSETQ come from the germline V gene.

The origin of this receptor is a woman between 45 and 60 years old in a cohort exposed to, infected with or recovered from COVID-19 (not recorded which). Source material: PBMCs or T cells enriched from blood (not recorded which). This chain connects TRBV5-1 to TRBJ2-5; 7 bases agree with TRBD1. This CDR3 is CASSPWGQQETQYF. CDR3 DNA: TGCGCCAGCAGCCCTTGGGGACAGCAAGAGACCCAGTACTTC.